This T cell receptor beta chain was sequenced for a study of T cells in Graves' hyperthyroidism and ophthalmopathy. V was shortened by 5 bases and J by 3 bases, with 17 bases between the two germline ends. From germline, CDR1 is SQVTM and CDR2 ANQGSEA. The CDR3 is made up of 14 amino acids. In this sample, this clonotype turned up many times. Authors of the study amplified TCR beta CDR3 regions from RNA transcripts. The TCR CDR3 was amplified in a first-round RT-PCR using the HTBI primer set. Each CDR3 protein is one row after TCRdb ran MiXCR on the multiplex PCR reads. The data contain around 530,000 distinct CDR3 sequences, about 15% of them singletons.

The chain combines TRBV29-1 with TRBJ2-7, with TRBD1 as a possible D gene (6 bases). Sequencing used blood. This receptor was obtained from a woman between 18 and 29 years old with Graves' ophthalmopathy. For the CDR3, the DNA is TGCAGCGTTCTCCCCCAGGGGCAAGGCTACGAGCAGTACTTC. Its translation is CSVLPQGQGYEQYF.